This is a list of T cell receptor beta chains from one sample in a study of cytomegalovirus exposure and HLA in healthy donors. Generated by immunoSEQ multiplex PCR, the TCRdb table keeps only in-frame clones and is missing some. Of around 220,000 clones in the sample, about 80% were seen once. Sequencing was done on a sample of PBMCs. The receptor set was obtained from a girl aged 5 to 17 in good health and CMV-seronegative. Each CDR3 is given with its conserved first and last residue. Fields, in order: J gene, D gene, clone size, V gene, CDR3 protein, CDR3 DNA. The D gene is left open where the match is weak. Only part of the rows carry a size: once, few, many, or a class if the clone is expanded.

TRBJ2-1 | - | - | TRBV4-3 | CASSLVSGGRNEQFF | TGCGCCAGCAGCCTCGTTTCGGGGGGCCGCAATGAGCAGTTCTTC
TRBJ1-1 | - | - | TRBV7-9 | CASTEGNTEAFF | TGTGCCAGCACCGAGGGGAACACTGAAGCTTTCTTT
TRBJ1-4 | TRBD1 | few | TRBV10-2 | CASSYGTGLEKLFF | TGCGCCAGCAGTTACGGGACAGGCCTTGAAAAACTGTTTTTT
TRBJ1-2 | TRBD1 | - | TRBV7-2 | CASSLGTGGGYTF | TGTGCCAGCAGCTTAGGGACAGGCGGTGGCTACACCTTC
TRBJ2-3 | TRBD2 | - | TRBV19 | CASSTNSGSGTDTQYF | TGTGCCAGTAGTACGAATAGCGGGAGCGGCACAGATACGCAGTATTTT
TRBJ2-5 | TRBD2 | - | TRBV5-1 | CASSLGLAGAEETQYF | TGCGCCAGCAGCTTGGGACTAGCGGGAGCGGAGGAGACCCAGTACTTC
TRBJ1-6 | TRBD1 | few | TRBV18 | CASSPGQANSPLHF | TGTGCCAGCTCACCGGGACAGGCTAATTCACCCCTCCACTTT
TRBJ2-1 | - | - | TRBV10-2 | CASSEELRRNEQFF | TGCGCCAGCAGTGAAGAACTGAGGCGGAATGAGCAGTTCTTC
TRBJ2-7 | TRBD2 | - | TRBV9 | CASSVGLAGEQYF | TGTGCCAGCAGCGTTGGACTAGCGGGCGAGCAGTACTTC
TRBJ2-7 | TRBD2 | - | TRBV19 | CASSINWASGYEQYF | TGTGCCAGTAGTATTAATTGGGCTAGCGGTTACGAGCAGTACTTC
TRBJ2-2 | - | - | TRBV30 | CAWSRQGPGELFF | TGTGCCTGGAGTCGCCAGGGCCCCGGGGAGCTGTTTTTT
TRBJ2-6 | - | - | TRBV5-6 | CASSYTGRGANVLTF | TGTGCCAGCAGCTACACAGGGCGTGGGGCCAACGTCCTGACTTTC
TRBJ1-2 | - | - | TRBV5-8 | CASSPRQAPYGYTF | TGTGCCAGCAGCCCCCGGCAGGCCCCGTATGGCTACACCTTC
TRBJ2-5 | - | - | TRBV5-4 | CASSWPTGRETQYF | TGTGCCAGCAGCTGGCCCACAGGTCGAGAGACCCAGTACTTC
TRBJ1-2 | - | - | TRBV5-1 | CASSVGPGETSFGYTF | TGCGCCAGCAGCGTTGGGCCAGGTGAGACATCGTTTGGCTACACCTTC
TRBJ2-2 | TRBD2 | few | TRBV6-6 | CASSGTRGGGELFF | TGTGCCTCCTCCGGGACTAGAGGGGGCGGGGAGCTGTTTTTT
TRBJ1-2 | TRBD1 | once | TRBV28 | CASSDRELDYGYTF | TGTGCCAGCAGTGACAGGGAGTTAGACTATGGCTACACCTTC
TRBJ1-1 | - | once | TRBV27 | CASSLVAGNTEAFF | TGTGCCAGCAGTTTAGTGGCGGGGAACACTGAAGCTTTCTTT
TRBJ2-2 | TRBD1 | - | TRBV2 | CASSDRGRGNTGELFF | TGTGCCAGCAGTGACAGGGGGCGCGGTAACACCGGGGAGCTGTTTTTT
TRBJ2-7 | - | - | TRBV4-1 | CASSQGTTAGLSYEQYF | TGCGCCAGCAGCCAAGGGACGACGGCAGGACTGTCCTACGAGCAGTACTTC
TRBJ2-7 | - | once | TRBV6-6 | CASSYYTGAYEQYF | TGTGCCAGCAGTTACTATACTGGGGCTTACGAGCAGTACTTC
TRBJ2-1 | - | - | TRBV11-3 | CASSRRAVPNNEQFF | TGTGCCAGCAGCAGGAGGGCAGTACCAAACAATGAGCAGTTCTTC
TRBJ1-2 | TRBD1 | - | TRBV19 | CASSIRGRQGRGYTF | TGTGCCAGTAGTATAAGAGGGAGACAGGGCAGAGGCTACACCTTC
TRBJ1-4 | - | few | TRBV11-2 | CASSLVGQVEGKLFF | TGTGCCAGCAGCTTAGTGGGGCAGGTGGAGGGAAAACTGTTTTTT
TRBJ2-2 | TRBD1 | - | TRBV6-5 | CASRRGLRNTGELFF | TGTGCCAGCAGGAGGGGGCTTCGGAACACCGGGGAGCTGTTTTTT
TRBJ2-3 | TRBD2 | - | TRBV12-5 | CASGSSGGGDTQYF | TGTGCTAGTGGCTCCTCGGGAGGAGGGGATACGCAGTATTTT
TRBJ1-3 | - | - | TRBV27 | CASSQAGPRGNTIYF | TGTGCCAGCAGCCAAGCAGGGCCTCGAGGAAACACCATATATTTT
TRBJ1-3 | - | - | TRBV19 | CASSPMDSPGNTIYF | TGTGCCAGTAGCCCAATGGACAGTCCTGGAAACACCATATATTTT
TRBJ1-2 | - | - | TRBV18 | CASSLDRKNGYTF | TGTGCCAGCTCACTAGACAGGAAAAATGGCTACACCTTC
TRBJ2-1 | - | - | TRBV6-4 | CASRWRNSYNEQFF | TGTGCCAGCCGGTGGCGGAACTCCTACAATGAGCAGTTCTTC
TRBJ2-1 | TRBD2 | - | TRBV5-1 | CASSIGTTNNEQFF | TGCGCCAGCAGTATCGGGACTACTAACAATGAGCAGTTCTTC
TRBJ2-3 | TRBD2 | once | TRBV19 | CASSIWEGRTDTQYF | TGTGCCAGTAGTATTTGGGAGGGCCGTACAGATACGCAGTATTTT
TRBJ1-2 | - | - | TRBV7-2 | CASSLGGHGNYGYTF | TGTGCCAGCAGCTTGGGGGGGCACGGGAACTATGGCTACACCTTC
TRBJ2-7 | TRBD2 | - | TRBV9 | CASSQGTTPNPYEQYF | TGTGCCAGCAGCCAAGGGACTACCCCGAATCCCTACGAGCAGTACTTC
TRBJ1-1 | TRBD1 | few | TRBV7-2 | CASSADRGNTEAFF | TGTGCCAGCAGCGCCGACAGGGGGAACACTGAAGCTTTCTTT
TRBJ2-7 | TRBD2 | - | TRBV4-1 | CASSRFGLAGVERTTSSYEQYF | TGCGCCAGCAGCAGGTTCGGACTAGCGGGAGTGGAACGAACAACCAGCTCCTACGAGCAGTACTTC